This TCR beta chain was found in a study of blood T cell repertoires in COVID-19. Study details: The cDNA or gDNA used as material had been derived from T cells, B-cell-depleted T cells, or PBMCs.

Per the original methods: Quantification of nucleated cells was approximated via reference gene primer amplification. Sequenced by immunoSEQ multiplex PCR; TCRdb stores in-frame clones only, minus some. That table supplies the V and J calls and clone size; D and trimming were determined from the DNA. The sample holds about 310,000 clones, nearly 90% seen once. Adults between about 18 and 95 years of age took part from 24 US areas. Allocation to cohorts depended on clinical history reported by the participants. Sequencing was performed on PBMCs or T cells enriched from blood (not recorded which). The receptor was isolated from a woman under 30 with acute COVID-19.

The CDR3 is CASSVEHDRGWDEQFF. DNA for the CDR3: TGTGCCAGCAGCGTAGAGCATGACAGGGGTTGGGATGAGCAGTTCTTC. The rearrangement uses TRBV9 and TRBJ2-1; TRBD1 agrees at 8 bases. Looked up from germline, CDR1 is SGDLS and CDR2 is YYNGEE. The CDR3 runs to 16 residues. V shed 0 bases and J 8 bases; nucleotides not matched to a gene: 10.